This TCR beta chain was documented in a study of blood T cells in healthy people across ages. Broader study findings: Roughly linear age-related decline in beta diversity appeared, significant by age about 40.

The second PCR ran roughly 7 to 12 cycles with a sample-barcoded 5' primer and J-beta primers. TCRdb processed the 5' RACE reads anew with MiXCR; each CDR3 protein has one entry. The table shows around 870,000 distinct CDR3 sequences, with 29% occurring only once. A note on this clonotype: Its antigen is undetermined.

Each sample had at least 6 million PBMCs isolated. This TCR came from a woman aged 80 or over in good health. Specimen: blood.

DNA of the CDR3: TGTGCCAGCAGCGGACCAGGGAGGAATGAGCAGTACTTC. Its translation: CASSGPGRNEQYF. V usage is TRBV9 and J usage is TRBJ2-7, with D maybe TRBD2 (6 bases). Germline assignment: CDR1 SGDLS and CDR2 YYNGEE. V shed 3 bases and J shed 7 bases, with 14 bases lying between them. The CDR3 loop spans 13 amino acids.